These 23 T cell receptor beta chains originate from one sample sequenced in a study of blood T cell repertoires in COVID-19. Produced via immunoSEQ multiplex PCR; TCRdb's table is partial and in-frame only. The sample shows a few hundred thousand clones, around 90% of them seen only once. The sequenced sample consisted of PBMCs or T cells enriched from blood (not recorded which). These receptors came from a young woman who had recovered from COVID-19.

The CDR3 nucleotides read TGTGCCAGCAGCCCAGCGGGGAAGAGCTCCTACAATGAGCAGTTCTTC. It specifies CASSPAGKSSYNEQFF. The rearrangement links TRBV21-1 to TRBJ2-1; the D call of TRBD2 is as the table states it, not checked on the DNA. TRBV21-1 is designated a pseudogene. The CDR3 extends over 16 amino acids.

V usage is TRBV18 and J usage is TRBJ2-7, with unresolved D. The V and J ends lost 3 bases and 2 bases respectively, with 8 bases between them. Germline lookup yields CDR1 KGHSH and CDR2 LQKENI. This CDR3 is 13 amino acids long. The CDR3 loop reads CASSPSNPYEQYF. In nucleotides, the CDR3 is TGTGCCAGCTCACCCAGTAATCCCTACGAGCAGTACTTC. Looking up the rest from reference TRBV18 and TRBJ2-7 gives the full variable domain: NAGVMQNPRHLVRRRGQEARLRCSPMKGHSHVYWYRQLPEEGLKFMVYLQKENIIDESGMPKERFSAEFPKEGPSILRIQQVVRGDSAAYFCASSPSNPYEQYFGPGTRLTVT.

The chain has TRBV14 and TRBJ2-7; D might be TRBD2 (6 bases). V lost 5 bases and J lost 1, with 15 bases in between. Germline V gives CDR1 SGHDN, CDR2 FVKESK. CDR3 size: 15 residues. CDR3 sequence reads: CASSLTAGTSYEQYF. The CDR3 DNA reads TGTGCCAGCAGCTTGACCGCCGGGACTTCCTACGAGCAGTACTTC.

The DNA of the CDR3 is TGCGCCAGCCGCGGGGGATATGGCTACACCTTC. Its translation: CASRGGYGYTF. V is TRBV4-1 and J is TRBJ1-2; TRBD1 might be the D (5 bases). CDR3 length equals 11 residues. Trimming pared 8 bases from V and 5 bases from J, leaving 9 bases between. Germline assignment: CDR1 MGHRA and CDR2 YSYEKL.

This chain connects TRBV28 to TRBJ2-7; possible D gene TRBD2, 7 bases. This CDR3 comprises 15 residues. Germline loops: CDR1 MDHEN, CDR2 SYDVKM. Trimming took 2 bases from V and 2 from J, leaving 13 bases between them. CDR3 amino acids: CASSLTPGGPYEQYF. The CDR3 region has the DNA TGTGCCAGCAGTTTAACCCCGGGGGGCCCCTACGAGCAGTACTTC.

This sequence joins TRBV9 and TRBJ2-1; tentative D call: TRBD2 (6 bases). Trimming took off 1 base at V and 4 bases at J, with 12 bases between the two ends. From germline, CDR1 is SGDLS and CDR2 YYNGEE. This CDR3 contains 15 residues. CDR3 bases: TGTGCCAGCAGCGTATTAGCGGACCAGTACAATGAGCAGTTCTTC. Translation gives CASSVLADQYNEQFF.

The gene calls are TRBV5-6 and TRBJ2-1; TRBD2 aligns across 7 bases. Trimming removed 0 bases from V and 5 bases from J; junction bases left unmatched: 2. CDR1 and CDR2 (germline): SGHDT, YYEEEE. The CDR3 is made up of 14 amino acids. This chain's CDR3 is CASSLALADNEQFF. In nucleotides, the CDR3 is TGTGCCAGCAGCTTGGCGCTAGCGGACAATGAGCAGTTCTTC.

A single count supports this clone. The J gene is TRBJ1-6, the V gene TRBV11-1, with TRBD1 matching 9 bases. This CDR3 region has 16 residues. The V and J ends lost 6 bases and 7 bases, in that order; junction bases with no gene match: 10. The germline V gene has CDR1 SGHAT and CDR2 FQDESV (reference sequence). CDR3 residues: CASRQDRGSLNSPLHF. The CDR3 DNA follows: TGTGCCAGCAGGCAAGACAGGGGGTCTTTGAATTCACCCCTCCACTTT. The variable domain in full, with the rest retrieved from reference TRBV11-1 and TRBJ1-6, is EAEVAQSPRYKITEKSQAVAFWCDPISGHATLYWYRQILGQGPELLVQFQDESVVDDSQLPKDRFSAERLKGVDSTLKIQPAELGDSAMYLCASRQDRGSLNSPLHFGNGTRLTVT.

The chain has TRBV4-3 and TRBJ1-5, with TRBD1 as a possible D gene (6 bases). CDR1 is LGHNA, CDR2 YSLEER, per germline. This CDR3 spans 16 amino acids. V shed 2 bases and J shed 5 bases, with 16 bases lying between them. The CDR3 nucleotides read TGCGCCAGCAGCCAATTCCCAGGGGTTGGGGATCAGCCCCAGCATTTT. This encodes CASSQFPGVGDQPQHF.

The rearrangement uses TRBV10-3 and TRBJ2-1, with no clear D. The CDR3 spans 13 residues. V shed 6 bases and J shed 4 bases, with 10 bases lying between them. The germline gives CDR1 ENHRY, CDR2 SYGVKD. Written as DNA, the CDR3 is TGTGCCATCAGAAAAACCGAGTACAATGAGCAGTTCTTC. This gives the protein CAIRKTEYNEQFF.

The genes are TRBV5-1 and TRBJ1-5; TRBD1 matches 9 bases. Trimming at V came to 2 bases and at J to 5 bases, leaving 8 bases not matched to a gene. The CDR3 is 16 amino acids. The germline gives CDR1 SGHRS, CDR2 YFSETQ. CDR3 loop: CASSFNRGPQYQPQHF. CDR3 coding DNA: TGCGCCAGCAGCTTCAACAGGGGGCCTCAGTATCAGCCCCAGCATTTT. The full variable domain, its missing parts supplied by reference TRBV5-1 and TRBJ1-5, is KAGVTQTPRYLIKTRGQQVTLSCSPISGHRSVSWYQQTPGQGLQFLFEYFSETQRNKGNFPGRFSGRQFSNSRSEMNVSTLELGDSALYLCASSFNRGPQYQPQHFGDGTRLSIL.

The chain couples TRBV19 to TRBJ2-6, with D unclear. The germline V and J ends were trimmed by 7 bases and 0 bases, with 10 bases remaining between them. CDR3 length: 15 amino acids. In germline, CDR1 is LNHDA, CDR2 SQIVND (reference sequence). CDR3 loop: CASTLTPSGANVLTF. In DNA form, the CDR3 reads TGTGCCAGTACCCTGACACCCTCTGGGGCCAACGTCCTGACTTTC.

The V and J genes are TRBV28 and TRBJ2-1, with 12 bases identical to TRBD1. Germline values: CDR1 MDHEN, CDR2 SYDVKM. This CDR3 is 16 amino acids long. The V and J ends lost 7 bases and 10 bases, in that order; junction bases with no gene match: 14. The chain's CDR3 is CASKAGTGTGGNEQFF. The CDR3 DNA is TGTGCCAGCAAGGCGGGAACCGGGACAGGGGGCAACGAGCAGTTCTTC.

In this sample, this clone turned up once. The chain links TRBV7-9 to TRBJ2-7; 7 bases match TRBD1. Germline loops: CDR1 SEHNR, CDR2 FQNEAQ (reference sequence). V was clipped by 4 bases and J by 0 bases; unmatched bases: 6. The CDR3 contains 15 residues. CDR3 sequence: CASSYGTVSSYEQYF. In nucleotides, the CDR3 is TGTGCCAGCAGCTACGGGACAGTTAGCTCCTACGAGCAGTACTTC.

This chain links TRBV7-3 with TRBJ2-3; 8 bases align to TRBD2. Looked up from germline, CDR1 is SGHTA and CDR2 is FQGTGA. The CDR3 covers 18 residues. V dropped 5 bases and J dropped 6; count of bases not matched to a gene: 19. The CDR3 is CASSPFSLSAGAGDTQYF. The CDR3 DNA follows: TGTGCCAGCAGCCCCTTTTCTCTATCAGCGGGGGCCGGGGATACGCAGTATTTT.

The genes are TRBV14 and TRBJ2-2, with 15 bases that match TRBD2. The J segment lost 3 bases and the V segment lost 4 bases, leaving 3 bases of the junction unmatched. This CDR3 has 17 amino acids. Per germline, CDR1 SGHDN and CDR2 FVKESK. The CDR3 region is CASSLRTSGRDTGELFF. DNA for the CDR3: TGTGCCAGCAGCCTACGGACTAGCGGGAGGGACACCGGGGAGCTGTTTTTT. The whole variable domain, remainder taken from reference TRBV14 and TRBJ2-2, is EAGVTQFPSHSVIEKGQTVTLRCDPISGHDNLYWYRRVMGKEIKFLLHFVKESKQDESGMPNNRFLAERTGGTYSTLKVQPAELEDSGVYFCASSLRTSGRDTGELFFGEGSRLTVL.

On this clone itself: This CDR3 is also generated by other DNA sequences in the sample. The rearrangement uses TRBV28 and TRBJ1-3; weak D call: TRBD1 (6 bases). This CDR3 has 14 residues. Germline lookup yields CDR1 MDHEN and CDR2 SYDVKM. The V end was cut by 5 bases, the J end by 1 base, with 9 bases between. This CDR3 is CASSTTGSGNTIYF. The CDR3 nucleotides are TGTGCCAGCAGTACTACAGGGTCTGGAAACACCATATATTTT.

The chain links TRBV5-1 to TRBJ1-1; D ambiguous. This CDR3 has 14 amino acids. Trimming left V 4 bases short and J 1 base short, with 11 bases between. Germline V gene sequence: CDR1 SGHRS, CDR2 YFSETQ. The CDR3 loop reads CASSLWYRNTEAFF. CDR3 nucleotide sequence: TGCGCCAGCAGCCTTTGGTACAGGAACACTGAAGCTTTCTTT.

The V and J genes are TRBV21-1 and TRBJ2-1; the table assigns TRBD2, which was not confirmed against the DNA. TRBV21-1 corresponds to a pseudogene. The CDR3 has 17 amino acids. CDR3 residues: CASSNGAGRGFYNEQFF. The CDR3 DNA follows: TGTGCCAGCAGCAATGGGGCCGGGAGGGGATTCTACAATGAGCAGTTCTTC.

The rearrangement joins TRBV28 to TRBJ2-1, with 8 bases aligning to TRBD1. The CDR3 sequence is 16 residues long. V dropped 5 bases and J dropped 4; count of bases not matched to a gene: 10. CDR1 MDHEN and CDR2 SYDVKM come from the germline V gene. CDR3 loop: CASSPNLGQVYNEQFF. The CDR3, as DNA: TGTGCCAGCAGTCCGAATCTGGGACAGGTGTACAATGAGCAGTTCTTC.

This rearrangement joins TRBV6-5 to TRBJ2-3; 9 bases map to TRBD2. Germline-derived CDR1 and CDR2 are MNHEY and SVGAGI. This CDR3 comprises 15 residues. The V segment lost 6 bases and the J segment 6 bases; nucleotides outside the gene matches: 10. The CDR3 is CASSQAAGGRDTQYF. The CDR3, as DNA: TGTGCCAGCAGCCAGGCAGCGGGGGGAAGGGATACGCAGTATTTT.

V and J are TRBV3-1 (or the pseudogene TRBV3-2) and TRBJ2-1; D call uncertain. Looked up from germline, CDR1 is LGHDT and CDR2 is YNNKEL (reference sequence). Trimming removed 1 base at V and 4 bases at J, with 5 bases between. The CDR3 has 13 amino acids. The CDR3: CASSQGRYNEQFF. Here the CDR3 DNA reads TGTGCCAGCAGCCAAGGTAGATACAATGAGCAGTTCTTC.

The rearrangement links TRBV7-6 to TRBJ1-1; 7 bases line up with TRBD1. The CDR3 runs 13 residues. CDR1 is SGHVS, CDR2 FNYEAQ, per germline. V lost 5 bases and J lost 1; bases outside the gene matches: 1. CDR3 DNA sequence: TGTGCCAGCAGCCGACAGGGGAACACTGAAGCTTTCTTT. Amino acids: CASSRQGNTEAFF.